This T cell receptor beta chain originates from a study of technical replicates of blood from several donors. Assay used: immunoSEQ multiplex PCR; TCRdb lists only in-frame clones, some missing. This table has about 98,000 clones, 95% appearing once. This clone was seen once. The V gene end was trimmed by 5 bases and the J gene end by 6 bases; junction bases not matched to a gene: 6. Germline CDR1 reads SGHVS; CDR2 reads FNYEAQ. The CDR3 length is 13 residues. This TCR came from a human donor in good health. The chain uses TRBV7-6 and TRBJ1-1; TRBD1 matches 7 bases. Material: T cells isolated from PBMCs. The CDR3 loop reads CASSEQTGSEAFF. CDR3 nucleotide sequence: TGTGCCAGCAGCGAACAGACAGGGTCTGAAGCTTTCTTT.